A selection of T cell receptor beta chains follows, all from one sample in a study of blood T cell repertoires in COVID-19. This table comes from immunoSEQ multiplex PCR, and its TCRdb copy is limited to in-frame clones, with some not included. The repertoire consists of about 240,000 clones, with about four fifths occurring once and the leading ten covering about 2%. The sample taken for sequencing was peripheral blood. The receptors shown here come from a man aged 25-45 years who had recovered from COVID-19. CDR3s include the opening cysteine and the closing phenylalanine or tryptophan. Fields, in order: J gene, D gene, clone size, V gene, CDR3 DNA, CDR3 protein. A D gene is named only where the DNA matches it firmly. Size values are once, few and many counts, or a class for expanded clones, and some rows have none.

>TRBJ1-6|TRBD1|.|TRBV6-5
TGTGCCAGCAGTCCAACCTACAGGGGCGAACCCCTCCACTTT
CASSPTYRGEPLHF
>TRBJ1-1|TRBD1|once|TRBV28
TGTGCCAGCAGTAGGGACAGGAACACTGAAGCTTTCTTT
CASSRDRNTEAFF
>TRBJ2-2|TRBD1|.|TRBV2
TGTGCCAGAACGATCGGGACAGCCAACACCGGGGAGCTGTTTTTT
CARTIGTANTGELFF
>TRBJ1-5|TRBD1|.|TRBV4-1
TGCGCCAGCAGCCAATCAGTAGGGACAGGGGTAATCAGGAGCAATCAGCCCCAGCATTTT
CASSQSVGTGVIRSNQPQHF
>TRBJ1-2|TRBD1|.|TRBV7-9
TGTGCCAGCAGCGACATTACAGGGGGCGCTGGAGGCTACACCTTC
CASSDITGGAGGYTF
>TRBJ1-2|TRBD1|.|TRBV5-8
TGTGCCAGCAACCACAGAGCAGGGGGTGGCTACACCTTC
CASNHRAGGGYTF
>TRBJ1-3|.|once|TRBV9
TGTGCCAGCAGCCCGAATACAGGGATTGGAAACACCATATATTTT
CASSPNTGIGNTIYF
>TRBJ2-7|TRBD2|few|TRBV20-1
TGCAGTGCTAGTGTCCGTCCGGGACTAGCGGGGGTAAGCGCCTACGAGCAGTACTTC
CSASVRPGLAGVSAYEQYF
>TRBJ1-5|TRBD1|.|TRBV4-1
TGCGCCAGCAGCCAAGGGCAGGGGGTTCAGCCCCAGCATTTT
CASSQGQGVQPQHF
>TRBJ2-1|.|.|TRBV27
TGTGCCAGCAGTATTTTTTTGGGGGGTAATTACAATGAGCAGTTCTTC
CASSIFLGGNYNEQFF
>TRBJ2-5|.|.|TRBV18
TGTGCCAGCTCACCAAATCCAGGGGAGACCCAGTACTTC
CASSPNPGETQYF
>TRBJ1-5|.|.|TRBV7-8
TGTGCCAGCAGCCGGGAGGGGGGGAGCAATCAGCCCCAGCATTTT
CASSREGGSNQPQHF
>TRBJ2-2|TRBD1|.|TRBV6-4
TGTGCCAGCAGAAAGACAGGGGACACCGGGGAGCTGTTTTTT
CASRKTGDTGELFF
>TRBJ2-3|TRBD1|.|TRBV4-1
TGCGCCAGCAGCCCGAGGGACAGGGGTAACGCAGATACGCAGTATTTT
CASSPRDRGNADTQYF
>TRBJ2-3|.|.|TRBV5-1
TGCGCCAGCAGCCTTCAGACAGCCACAGATACGCAGTATTTT
CASSLQTATDTQYF
>TRBJ2-3|TRBD2|.|TRBV19
TGTGCCAGTAGTATAGTCGGGGGGGCGTCAGATACGCAGTATTTT
CASSIVGGASDTQYF
>TRBJ2-3|.|.|TRBV6-1
TGTGCCAGCAGTGAAGTGGGCAGTCGCACAGATACGCAGTATTTT
CASSEVGSRTDTQYF
>TRBJ1-1|TRBD1|.|TRBV11-1
TGTGCCAGCCAACGACAGGGCGACACTGAAGCTTTCTTT
CASQRQGDTEAFF
>TRBJ2-1|TRBD2|.|TRBV4-1
TGCGCCAGCAGCCAGGGAGACGGGGGGGTTTACAATGAGCAGTTCTTC
CASSQGDGGVYNEQFF
>TRBJ1-2|.|once|TRBV27
TGTGCCAGCAGTTTATCTTCCCGACCCCGGCGAGGCGGCTACACCTTC
CASSLSSRPRRGGYTF
>TRBJ2-3|TRBD1|.|TRBV2
TGTGCCAGCAGCGACAGGGTCAAAGATACGCAGTATTTT
CASSDRVKDTQYF
>TRBJ1-3|.|.|TRBV5-1
TGCGCCAGCAGCCCCTCGAGAGGGTCGGGCGGAAACACCATATATTTT
CASSPSRGSGGNTIYF